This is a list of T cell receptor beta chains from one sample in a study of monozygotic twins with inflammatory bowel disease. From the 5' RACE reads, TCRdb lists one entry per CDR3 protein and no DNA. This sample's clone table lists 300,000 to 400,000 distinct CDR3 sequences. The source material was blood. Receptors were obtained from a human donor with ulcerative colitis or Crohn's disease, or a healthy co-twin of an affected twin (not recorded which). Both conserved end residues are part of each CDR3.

CDR3: CSARGRLATSSYNEQFF; J: TRBJ2-1; V: TRBV20-1; length: 17
CDR3: CASKQNRDEYYEAFF; J: TRBJ1-1; V: TRBV2; length: 15
CDR3: CAISVTGFPTDTQYF; J: TRBJ2-3; V: TRBV10-3; length: 15
CDR3: CASSATGERTGELFF; J: TRBJ2-2; V: TRBV6-1; length: 15
CDR3: CAISGSKAKNIQYF; J: TRBJ2-4; V: TRBV10-3; length: 14
CDR3: CASSTGDRPSTDTQYF; J: TRBJ2-3; V: TRBV5-1; length: 16
CDR3: CSARGAPPNTEAFF; J: TRBJ1-1; V: TRBV20-1; length: 14
CDR3: CASTLDAGTNYGYTF; J: TRBJ1-2; V: TRBV5-1; length: 15
CDR3: CASSQEAGGSYNEQFF; J: TRBJ2-1; V: TRBV4-2; length: 16
CDR3: CAWRLTDPGELFF; J: TRBJ2-2; V: TRBV30; length: 13
CDR3: CSARDEQRGAEGYTF; J: TRBJ1-2; V: TRBV20-1; length: 15
CDR3: CASSLQAQGYGYTF; J: TRBJ1-2; V: TRBV12-3/TRBV12-4; length: 14
CDR3: CASSLGDSSTGQETQYF; J: TRBJ2-5; V: TRBV11-3; length: 17
CDR3: CASSYPPGEKETQYF; J: TRBJ2-5; V: TRBV7-6; length: 15
CDR3: CASSPLSPVAIHTEAFF; J: TRBJ1-1; V: TRBV28; length: 17
CDR3: CASSLTGLAGEAFF; J: TRBJ1-1; V: TRBV5-1; length: 14
CDR3: CASSFEGTAYNEQFF; J: TRBJ2-1; V: TRBV12-3/TRBV12-4; length: 15
CDR3: CASSSPGIRETQYF; J: TRBJ2-5; V: TRBV5-1; length: 14
CDR3: CSVDMGDTQYF; J: TRBJ2-3; V: TRBV29-1; length: 11
CDR3: CASSIREPNTIYF; J: TRBJ1-3; V: TRBV12-3/TRBV12-4; length: 13
CDR3: CAWSGGSGRASMFF; J: TRBJ2-1; V: TRBV30; length: 14
CDR3: CSVWLGLAAPYEQYF; J: TRBJ2-7; V: TRBV29-1; length: 15
CDR3: CASSISTQQPQHF; J: TRBJ1-5; V: TRBV5-1; length: 13
CDR3: CSARVTGSGSEQYF; J: TRBJ2-7; V: TRBV20-1; length: 14
CDR3: CAIRDSATNEKLFF; J: TRBJ1-4; V: TRBV10-3; length: 14
CDR3: CSALKGTSFSGELFF; J: TRBJ2-2; V: TRBV29-1; length: 15
CDR3: CASSKRVYRDRRNTGELFF; J: TRBJ2-2; V: TRBV21-1; length: 19
CDR3: CASSRGQSNMQYF; J: TRBJ2-4; V: TRBV6-2/TRBV6-3; length: 13
CDR3: CSARKPGGTPSNTEAFF; J: TRBJ1-1; V: TRBV20-1; length: 17
CDR3: CASRLAGVLETQYF; J: TRBJ2-5; V: TRBV10-2; length: 14
CDR3: CASSQGRTRAYEQYF; J: TRBJ2-7; V: TRBV3-1; length: 15
CDR3: CASSFPGPGNTIYF; J: TRBJ1-3; V: TRBV5-1; length: 14
CDR3: CSADRDRSGNTIYF; J: TRBJ1-3; V: TRBV20-1; length: 14
CDR3: CASSSSPRVQETQYF; J: TRBJ2-5; V: TRBV7-2; length: 15
CDR3: CASTQLGLAFHNEQFF; J: TRBJ2-1; V: TRBV12-3/TRBV12-4; length: 16
CDR3: CASRGSSQFYNEQFF; J: TRBJ2-1; V: TRBV5-1; length: 15
CDR3: CASSVSSGELFF; J: TRBJ2-2; V: TRBV9; length: 12
CDR3: CSAGTGGMYQPQHF; J: TRBJ1-5; V: TRBV20-1; length: 14
CDR3: CASSFTGSTDTQYF; J: TRBJ2-3; V: TRBV7-9; length: 14